Following are 20 T cell receptor beta chains from one sample sequenced in a study of T cells in Graves' hyperthyroidism and ophthalmopathy. RNA transcripts provided the source from which TCR beta CDR3 regions were amplified. TCR CDR3 underwent first-round RT-PCR with the HTBI primer set. One entry per CDR3 protein results from TCRdb running MiXCR on the multiplex PCR reads. The repertoire holds a few hundred thousand distinct CDR3 sequences, 17% seen once, with under 20% in the top ten. What was sequenced was blood. These receptors came from a woman aged 18 to 35 with Graves' ophthalmopathy.

This clonotype was recorded many times. J is TRBJ1-1 and V is TRBV2; D is perhaps TRBD1 (6 bases). CDR1 is SNHLY and CDR2 is FYNNEI in the germline V gene. Trimming shortened V by 6 bases and J by 2 bases, and 10 bases separated the two germline ends. CDR3 size: 13 residues. CDR3 bases: TGTGCCAGCAGGGAACAGGGAAACACTGAAGCTTTCTTT. Its protein is CASREQGNTEAFF.

Ten or more counts support this clonotype. J is TRBJ1-1 and V is TRBV11-2; no definite D call. The CDR3 length is 19 residues. The germline V gene has CDR1 SGHAT and CDR2 FQNNGV. Trimming left V 1 base short and J 4 bases short, with 25 bases between. The chain's CDR3 is CASSLVFQSPTVGATEAFF. The CDR3 DNA sequence: TGTGCCAGCAGCTTAGTGTTCCAGAGCCCCACAGTTGGCGCCACTGAAGCTTTCTTT.

Notes on this clonotype: A single base separates this from a much larger clone, so it may be a read error. The chain has TRBV9 and TRBJ2-1, with unresolved D. Trimming took off 0 bases at V and 7 bases at J, with 14 bases between the two ends. The CDR3 has 15 residues. Germline V CDR1 and CDR2: SGDLS, YYNGEE. The CDR3 sequence is CASSVGSSGANEQFF. As DNA, the CDR3 is TGTGCCAGCAGCGTAGGGAGCTCGGGTGCAAATGAGCAGTTCTTC.

This clonotype was picked up many times. The chain joins TRBV20-1 to TRBJ1-1, with 7 bases that match TRBD1. The trim removed 0 bases at V and 8 bases at J, leaving 9 bases unmatched. CDR1 and CDR2 from the germline V gene are DFQATT and SNEGSKA (reference sequence). This CDR3 region has 14 residues. This CDR3 is CSARDPDRAFEAFF. The CDR3 region has the DNA TGCAGTGCTAGAGACCCCGACAGGGCATTCGAAGCTTTCTTT.

This clonotype was recorded a few times. This chain uses TRBV15 with TRBJ2-3; 13 nucleotides match TRBD2. With V trimmed by 1 base and J by 6 bases, 13 bases remained unmatched. Looked up from germline, CDR1 is LNHNV and CDR2 is YYDKDF (reference sequence). The CDR3 consists of 19 residues. Written as DNA, the CDR3 is TGTGCCACCAGCAGAGGGAACGCTTGGACTAGCGGGAGTAAGGATACGCAGTATTTT. Its protein is CATSRGNAWTSGSKDTQYF.

The rearrangement links TRBV10-2 to TRBJ2-4; no clear D gene. The length of the CDR3 is 14 residues. Per germline, CDR1 WSHSY and CDR2 SAAADI. V was shortened by 3 bases and J by 0 bases, with 6 bases between the two germline ends. In DNA form, the CDR3 reads TGCGCCAGCAGTGATACCGTAGCCAAAAACATTCAGTACTTC. Translation gives CASSDTVAKNIQYF.

This clonotype was counted many times. CDR3 sequence reads: CAIRQGAQGEQFF. CDR3 nucleotide sequence: TGTGCCATCAGGCAGGGGGCGCAGGGTGAGCAGTTCTTC. The chain uses TRBV10-3 and TRBJ2-1, with 8 bases aligning to TRBD1. V lost 6 bases to trimming and J lost 9 bases; unmatched junction nucleotides: 7. CDR3 size: 13 residues. Germline CDR1 and CDR2: ENHRY and SYGVKD.

This clonotype was detected many times. The chain is built from TRBV5-8 and TRBJ2-1; perhaps D is TRBD1 or TRBD2 (5 bases each). The CDR3 extends over 14 amino acids. V lost 3 bases to trimming and J lost 10 bases, with 17 bases between them. The V gene's germline CDR1 is SGHTS and CDR2 YDEGEE. Here the CDR3 reads CASSSGDGHREQFF. Written as DNA, the CDR3 is TGTGCCAGCAGCTCCGGGGACGGACACAGGGAGCAGTTCTTC.

This clonotype was counted many times. V is TRBV20-1 and J is TRBJ2-1; D is tentatively TRBD1 or TRBD2 (7 bases each). Trimming pared 2 bases from V and 7 bases from J, leaving 15 bases between. Germline V CDR1 and CDR2: DFQATT, SNEGSKA (reference sequence). The CDR3 loop spans 14 amino acids. The CDR3 DNA reads as TGCAGTGCTAGACCGCGACAGGGAGGGAATGAGCAGTTCTTC. Its translation is CSARPRQGGNEQFF.

This clonotype came up many times. The J gene is TRBJ1-5, the V gene TRBV6-2 or TRBV6-3, with 7 positions matching TRBD1. Trimming cost V 5 bases and J 3 bases; bases outside gene matches: 13. CDR1 and CDR2 (germline): MNHEY, SVGEGT. CDR3 size: 17 residues. The CDR3 nucleotides are TGTGCCAGCAGTAGCCTCCGGGACAGAGTATTCAATCAGCCCCAGCATTTT. Translated, it gives CASSSLRDRVFNQPQHF.

This clonotype was seen a handful of times. The genes are TRBV20-1 and TRBJ2-7, with 11 bases lining up with TRBD1. CDR3 length: 13 residues. With V trimmed by 5 bases and J by 0 bases, 0 bases remained unmatched. CDR1 and CDR2 (germline): DFQATT, SNEGSKA (reference sequence). This CDR3 reads CSAGTGGSYEQYF. CDR3 coding DNA: TGCAGTGCTGGGACAGGGGGCTCCTACGAGCAGTACTTC.

This clonotype was found a few times. This chain connects TRBV24-1 to TRBJ2-7, with TRBD1 identical over 7 bases. V shed 5 bases, J shed 2 bases, and the junction held 5 bases outside the gene matches. This CDR3 contains 14 residues. In germline, CDR1 is KGHDR, CDR2 SFDVKD. CDR3: CATSGTGTAYEQYF. Written as DNA, the CDR3 is TGTGCCACCAGTGGCACCGGGACAGCCTACGAGCAGTACTTC.

This clonotype was seen many times. The CDR3 DNA sequence: TGTGCCTGGACCGGGACTAGCGCCTACAATGAGCAGTTCTTC. This codes for CAWTGTSAYNEQFF. This rearrangement joins TRBV30 to TRBJ2-1; TRBD2 agrees at 10 bases. Per germline, CDR1 GTSNPN and CDR2 SVGIG (reference sequence). V was clipped by 4 bases and J by 2 bases; unmatched bases: 2. The CDR3 consists of 14 residues. The whole variable domain, filled in from reference TRBV30 and TRBJ2-1, reads SQTIHQWPATLVQPVGSPLSLECTVEGTSNPNLYWYRQAAGRGLQLLFYSVGIGQISSEVPQNLSASRPQDRQFILSSKKLLLSDSGFYLCAWTGTSAYNEQFFGPGTRLTVL.

This clonotype was seen repeatedly, ten times or more. The chain joins TRBV11-2 to TRBJ1-2; D is ambiguous. Germline CDR1 is SGHAT and CDR2 is FQNNGV. The CDR3 runs 15 residues. Trimming cost V 0 bases and J 5 bases, with 13 bases left between them. This chain's CDR3 is CASSLDTASRYGYTF. CDR3 sequence (DNA): TGTGCCAGCAGCTTAGATACAGCGAGCCGTTATGGCTACACCTTC.

As regards this clonotype: A much larger clonotype is one base distant, so this may be a read error. In DNA, the CDR3 is TGTGCCAGCAGTGACCCCTCCGTTTTGGGAACCTCCTACAATGAGCAGTACTTC. Its protein product is CASSDPSVLGTSYNEQYF. The chain uses TRBV6-1 and TRBJ2-1; D uncertain. The better agreement between TRBJ2-7 and the DNA end casts doubt on the J call. Germline lookup yields CDR1 MNHNS and CDR2 SASEGT. The CDR3 contains 18 residues.

Comment on this clonotype: It may be a read error: a sequence one base away is much more abundant. This chain joins TRBV25-1 and TRBJ1-5, with TRBD1 matching over 9 bases. This CDR3 contains 16 residues. V lost 1 base and J lost 7; bases outside the gene matches: 8. Per germline, CDR1 MGHDK and CDR2 SYGVNS. The CDR3 region is CASSESNRGPEQPQHF. The CDR3 DNA reads TGTGCCAGCAGTGAATCGAACAGGGGGCCTGAGCAGCCCCAGCATTTT.

The J gene is TRBJ2-7, the V gene TRBV20-1, with a tentative D call TRBD1 (6 bases). The CDR3 sequence is 15 residues long. Looked up from germline, CDR1 is DFQATT and CDR2 is SNEGSKA (reference sequence). V lost 3 bases, J lost 0 bases, and 15 bases lay in between. CDR3 sequence: CSARALDRYSYEQYF. As DNA, the CDR3 is TGCAGTGCTAGGGCCCTCGACAGGTACTCCTACGAGCAGTACTTC.

This clonotype has just a few counts. The chain has TRBV12-3 or TRBV12-4 and TRBJ2-2, with D tentatively TRBD1 (8 bases). Trimming took off 6 bases at V and 7 bases at J, with 15 bases between the two ends. This CDR3 region has 14 residues. This CDR3 is CASSDTGGDGELFF. DNA for the CDR3: TGTGCCAGCAGCGACACAGGGGGGGACGGGGAGCTGTTTTTT.

This clonotype was seen repeatedly, ten times or more. This chain links TRBV9 with TRBJ1-2; 8 nucleotides line up with TRBD1. This CDR3 contains 15 residues. Per the germline V gene, CDR1 is SGDLS and CDR2 is YYNGEE. V lost 0 bases to trimming and J lost 5 bases; unmatched junction nucleotides: 6. The CDR3 region is CASSVGSGGPYGYTF. CDR3 bases: TGTGCCAGCAGCGTAGGGTCAGGGGGCCCATATGGCTACACCTTC.

In its sample, this clonotype was seen many times. The chain uses TRBV6-5 and TRBJ2-1, with 8 bases aligning to TRBD2. Germline V lookup: CDR1 MNHEY, CDR2 SVGAGI. This CDR3 is built from 15 residues. V gave up 0 bases and J gave up 6 bases; unmatched junction bases: 4. This chain's CDR3 is CASSYSKLAANEQFF. The DNA for the CDR3 is TGTGCCAGCAGTTACTCGAAACTAGCGGCCAATGAGCAGTTCTTC.